Below are 30 T cell receptor beta chains sequenced from a single sample in a study of human thymus T cells. Thymus specimens were resections from corrective heart surgery. The repertoire was sequenced with immunoSEQ multiplex PCR; TCRdb's copy has only in-frame clones and lacks some. Among around 130,000 clones listed, around 95% were seen once. Sample: thymus tissue. The receptors shown here come from a boy under two years old with a congenital heart defect but otherwise immunologically healthy.

The CDR3 coding sequence is TGTGCCAGCAGTTTCCCAAGGGACCTCCGCCCCTTCTTT. Encoded protein: CASSFPRDLRPFF. V and J are TRBV28 and TRBJ1-1, with D possibly matching TRBD1 (5 bases). Germline CDR1 is MDHEN and CDR2 is SYDVKM. V lost 3 bases, J lost 14 bases, and 19 bases lay in between. There are 13 residues in the CDR3.

This chain connects TRBV10-3 to TRBJ1-2, with D possibly being TRBD1 (5 bases). The V and J ends lost 4 bases and 3 bases respectively, with 12 bases between them. This CDR3 comprises 14 residues. Looked up from germline, CDR1 is ENHRY and CDR2 is SYGVKD. CDR3 sequence (DNA): TGTGCCATCAGTGGGGAGACAGCCCACTATGGCTACACCTTC. As protein: CAISGETAHYGYTF.

The J gene is TRBJ1-1, the V gene TRBV19, with D possibly matching TRBD1 (6 bases). CDR3 size: 18 residues. Per the germline V gene, CDR1 is LNHDA and CDR2 is SQIVND (reference sequence). Deletions cut 1 base from V and 0 bases from J, with 18 bases between. The CDR3 reads CASSIGGDRLLMNTEAFF. The CDR3 DNA is TGTGCCAGTAGTATAGGAGGAGACAGGCTACTTATGAACACTGAAGCTTTCTTT.

This chain connects TRBV5-1 to TRBJ1-2, with a weak D call TRBD1 (5 bases). This CDR3 is 17 amino acids long. The germline V and J ends were trimmed by 4 bases and 7 bases, with 26 bases remaining between them. Germline lookup yields CDR1 SGHRS and CDR2 YFSETQ. For the CDR3, the DNA is TGCGCCAGCAGCACCTGGGGAGGCAGGGAGGAAGCATGTGGCTACACCTTC. The encoded protein is CASSTWGGREEACGYTF.

The chain combines TRBV7-8 with TRBJ1-2; D is uncertain. The ends were cut back, 4 bases at V and 4 bases at J, with 13 bases in the middle. There are 14 residues in the CDR3. From germline, CDR1 is SGHVS and CDR2 FQNEAQ. Here the CDR3 DNA reads TGTGCCAGCAGCTCACGACCTGCACCCTATGGCTACACCTTC. Translating it yields CASSSRPAPYGYTF. Combining the CDR3 with reference TRBV7-8 and TRBJ1-2 gives the whole variable domain GAGVSQSPRYKVAKRGQDVALRCDPISGHVSLFWYQQALGQGPEFLTYFQNEAQLDKSGLPSDRFFAERPEGSVSTLKIQRTQQEDSAVYLCASSSRPAPYGYTFGSGTRLTVV.

The genes are TRBV18 and TRBJ1-2; no firm D call. Trimming took 0 bases from V and 5 from J, leaving 13 bases between them. This CDR3 contains 15 residues. Per the germline V gene, CDR1 is KGHSH and CDR2 is LQKENI. CDR3 loop: CASSPPLDGGYGYTF. Here the CDR3 DNA reads TGTGCCAGCTCACCACCTCTCGACGGAGGTTATGGCTACACCTTC.

The gene calls are TRBV5-1 and TRBJ2-5; 10 bases map to TRBD1. The CDR3 runs to 13 residues. Looked up from germline, CDR1 is SGHRS and CDR2 is YFSETQ. V shed 5 bases, J shed 4 bases, and the junction held 2 bases outside the gene matches. The CDR3 DNA reads as TGCGCCAGCAGGACAGGGGGCTCAGAGACCCAGTACTTC. Translated: CASRTGGSETQYF.

The rearrangement uses TRBV27 and TRBJ2-7, with TRBD1 identical over 7 bases. Germline CDR1 is MNHEY and CDR2 is SMNVEV (reference sequence). The length of the CDR3 is 13 residues. Unmatched junction bases numbered 7, after V lost 5 bases and J lost 6 bases. Written as DNA, the CDR3 is TGTGCCAGCAGTCCCGGACAGGCGGGCGAGCAGTACTTC. Its protein product is CASSPGQAGEQYF.

The chain employs TRBV5-1 and TRBJ1-1; D possibly corresponds to TRBD1 (5 bases). Germline lookup yields CDR1 SGHRS and CDR2 YFSETQ. Trimming pared 1 base from V and 11 bases from J, leaving 12 bases between. The CDR3 runs to 12 residues. The CDR3 bases are TGCGCCAGCAGCTTGTCGTTAGGGGTGGCTTTCTTT. Amino acids: CASSLSLGVAFF.

This chain uses TRBV2 with TRBJ1-3; perhaps TRBD1 as D (5 bases). This CDR3 contains 16 residues. V shed 8 bases and J shed 0 bases, with 17 bases lying between them. From germline, CDR1 is SNHLY and CDR2 FYNNEI. The CDR3 is CASSTGQSLSGNTIYF. CDR3 nucleotide sequence: TGTGCCAGCTCCACGGGGCAGTCCCTCTCTGGAAACACCATATATTTT.

This clone was found once. The CDR3 reads CASSSLKRGDMNTEAFF. In DNA form, the CDR3 reads TGTGCCAGTAGTTCCTTAAAGAGGGGGGATATGAACACTGAAGCTTTCTTT. The chain is built from TRBV19 and TRBJ1-1; tentative D call: TRBD1 (6 bases). From germline, CDR1 is LNHDA and CDR2 SQIVND (reference sequence). Trimming left V 5 bases short and J 0 bases short, with 19 bases between. This CDR3 contains 17 residues.

The rearrangement uses TRBV6-1 and TRBJ2-6; D could derive from TRBD1 or TRBD2 (5 bases each). This CDR3 has 18 amino acids. With 4 bases removed from V and 0 bases from J, the gap between germline ends came to 16 bases. CDR1 and CDR2 from the germline V gene are MNHNS and SASEGT. CDR3 sequence reads: CASSGGFALDSGANVLTF. DNA of the CDR3: TGTGCCAGCAGTGGGGGGTTCGCCTTGGACTCTGGGGCCAACGTCCTGACTTTC.

On this clone: One junction end disagrees with the germline gene, perhaps due to a read error. The CDR3 bases are TGTGCCAGCAGTTTCTCGGGTAATAAGTGGCCGAATCAACCCCAGCATTTT. Translated, it gives CASSFSGNKWPNQPQHF. V is TRBV2 and J is TRBJ1-5; D is undetermined. CDR3 length: 17 residues. Germline V gene lookup returns CDR1 SNHLY and CDR2 FYNNEI.

The chain combines TRBV5-1 with TRBJ2-7; 8 bases match TRBD2. The CDR3 loop spans 16 amino acids. Germline V CDR1 and CDR2: SGHRS, YFSETQ. After removal of 1 base from V and 2 bases from J, the junction contained 8 bases not matched to a gene. CDR3 nucleotides: TGCGCCAGCAGCTTGTTTTCTAGCGGGCGCACCTACGAGCAGTACTTC. Its translation: CASSLFSSGRTYEQYF.

This clone occurred once. The genes are TRBV13 and TRBJ2-2; the match to TRBD2 covers 11 bases. CDR3 length equals 16 residues. V was pared by 4 bases and J by 7 bases, with 8 bases of the junction left unmatched. Per germline, CDR1 PRHDT and CDR2 FYEKMQ (reference sequence). The CDR3 coding sequence is TGTGCCAGCAGCTATAGCGGGGGGGTGGTCGACGGGGAGCTGTTTTTT. This sequence encodes CASSYSGGVVDGELFF.

This clone was counted between two and nine times. V is TRBV12-5 and J is TRBJ1-1, with 9 nucleotides matching TRBD1. From germline, CDR1 is LGHNT and CDR2 FRNRAP. The CDR3 totals 13 residues. J gave up 7 bases and V 10 bases, and 10 bases lay outside the gene matches. The CDR3 loop is CATQGDREVEAFF. CDR3 bases: TGTGCTACCCAAGGGGACAGGGAGGTTGAAGCTTTCTTT.

This clone was seen only a few times. The CDR3 region has the DNA TGTGCCAGCACCCCCGGACGTCCTAACTATGGCTACACCTTC. The encoded protein is CASTPGRPNYGYTF. V gene TRBV28 combines with J gene TRBJ1-2, with no clear D. The germline V gene has CDR1 MDHEN and CDR2 SYDVKM. Deletions cut 7 bases from V and 0 bases from J, with 12 bases between. The CDR3 loop spans 14 amino acids.

The CDR3 sequence is CASSFDRNYGELFF. CDR3 sequence (DNA): TGCGCCAGCAGTTTCGACAGGAACTACGGGGAGCTGTTTTTT. The chain carries TRBV5-1 and TRBJ2-2; TRBD1 is a possible D gene (6 bases). The germline CDR1 and CDR2 sequences are SGHRS and YFSETQ. Trimming left V 5 bases short and J 7 bases short, with 15 bases between. The CDR3 runs to 14 residues. Combining the CDR3 with reference TRBV5-1 and TRBJ2-2 gives the whole variable domain KAGVTQTPRYLIKTRGQQVTLSCSPISGHRSVSWYQQTPGQGLQFLFEYFSETQRNKGNFPGRFSGRQFSNSRSEMNVSTLELGDSALYLCASSFDRNYGELFFGEGSRLTVL.

The V call is TRBV5-6, the J call TRBJ1-2; TRBD1 aligns across 7 bases. Germline V gene sequence: CDR1 SGHDT, CDR2 YYEEEE. With 1 base clipped from V and 5 bases from J, the junction kept 8 bases outside the gene matches. The CDR3 has 15 residues. The CDR3 region is CASSLSGRGWYGYTF. CDR3 bases: TGTGCCAGCAGCTTGTCCGGCAGGGGGTGGTATGGCTACACCTTC.

The chain joins TRBV7-2 to TRBJ2-2; D is uncertain. V gave up 7 bases and J gave up 1 base, with 10 bases separating them. This CDR3 is built from 14 residues. Germline V CDR1 and CDR2: SGHTA, FQGNSA. This CDR3 is CASMKTGNTGELFF. The CDR3 DNA reads as TGTGCCAGCATGAAAACCGGGAACACCGGGGAGCTGTTTTTT.

The V and J genes are TRBV18 and TRBJ2-2, with a weak D call TRBD2 (6 bases). Germline V gene lookup returns CDR1 KGHSH and CDR2 LQKENI. V was trimmed by 4 bases and J by 2 bases, leaving 11 bases between them. The CDR3 runs 15 residues. CDR3: CASSRGTDNTGELFF. DNA of the CDR3: TGTGCCAGCTCACGCGGGACGGATAACACCGGGGAGCTGTTTTTT.

The genes are TRBV5-8 and TRBJ1-6; 9 bases are shared with TRBD1. The V gene end was trimmed by 3 bases and the J gene end by 10 bases; junction bases not matched to a gene: 5. There are 14 residues in the CDR3. CDR1 is SGHTS, CDR2 YDEGEE, per germline. The CDR3 spells CASSYDRGGSPLHF. CDR3 nucleotides: TGTGCCAGCAGCTACGACAGGGGGGGGTCACCCCTCCACTTT.

The chain has TRBV5-6 and TRBJ1-5, with D unresolved. Trimming removed 4 bases at V and 4 bases at J, with 9 bases between. The CDR3 length is 13 residues. Germline CDR1 is SGHDT and CDR2 is YYEEEE. Here the CDR3 DNA reads TGTGCCAGCAGCCCCGGGAGAAATCAGCCCCAGCATTTT. This gives the protein CASSPGRNQPQHF.

The chain is built from TRBV5-5 and TRBJ1-4; D is unclear. In germline, CDR1 is SGHKS, CDR2 YYEKEE (reference sequence). Trimming removed 3 bases from V and 5 bases from J, with 8 bases in between. The CDR3 covers 13 residues. The CDR3 here is CASSSYGNEKLFF. The CDR3 DNA is TGTGCCAGCAGCTCGTACGGGAATGAAAAACTGTTTTTT.

The rearrangement uses TRBV5-4 and TRBJ2-1, with D possibly being TRBD2 (6 bases). This CDR3 region has 17 residues. Between the trimmed V and J ends, which lost 1 base and 3 bases, there was a span of 17 bases. CDR1 and CDR2 (germline): SGHNT, YYREEE (reference sequence). CDR3 loop: CASSLPLPGVFYNEQFF. DNA for the CDR3: TGTGCCAGCAGCTTGCCCCTTCCGGGGGTATTCTACAATGAGCAGTTCTTC.

This clone was counted a few times. The chain has TRBV14 and TRBJ1-2, with 7 bases that match TRBD1. Germline loops: CDR1 SGHDN, CDR2 FVKESK. There are 14 residues in the CDR3. The ends lost 0 bases at V and 6 bases at J; junction bases unmatched: 4. CDR3 bases: TGTGCCAGCAGCCAAGATTGGACAGGTGATGGCTACACCTTC. Translation gives CASSQDWTGDGYTF.

The V and J genes are TRBV11-2 and TRBJ2-7; D is undetermined. Germline CDR1 reads SGHAT; CDR2 reads FQNNGV. Trimming shortened V by 10 bases and J by 2 bases, and 12 bases separated the two germline ends. This CDR3 contains 12 residues. The CDR3 DNA reads as TGTGCCACCCTTATAGGTCCCTACGAGCAGTACTTC. This translates into CATLIGPYEQYF.

V is TRBV28 and J is TRBJ1-3, with 8 bases matching TRBD1. Germline V gene data show CDR1 as MDHEN and CDR2 as SYDVKM. The CDR3 covers 16 residues. V lost 6 bases, J lost 3 bases, and 10 bases stayed unmatched. This CDR3 reads CASSPRGQGDGNTIYF. DNA for the CDR3: TGTGCCAGCAGCCCCAGGGGGCAGGGGGATGGAAACACCATATATTTT.

This chain links TRBV4-3 with TRBJ1-6, with D perhaps matching TRBD1 (6 bases). The V end lost 0 bases, the J end lost 10 bases, and 10 bases lay between the germline ends. The CDR3 sequence is 14 residues long. CDR1 LGHNA and CDR2 YSLEER come from the germline V gene. CDR3 in DNA: TGCGCCAGCAGCCAAGAGGGGGCGAAATCACCCCTCCACTTT. The encoded protein is CASSQEGAKSPLHF.

This chain uses TRBV19 with TRBJ1-5; tentatively, D is TRBD1 (6 bases). CDR1 is LNHDA and CDR2 is SQIVND in the germline V gene (reference sequence). V lost 8 bases, J lost 0 bases, and 11 bases lay in between. The CDR3 extends over 14 amino acids. The CDR3 loop is CASGTTNSNQPQHF. The DNA of the CDR3 is TGTGCCAGTGGGACAACGAATAGCAATCAGCCCCAGCATTTT.